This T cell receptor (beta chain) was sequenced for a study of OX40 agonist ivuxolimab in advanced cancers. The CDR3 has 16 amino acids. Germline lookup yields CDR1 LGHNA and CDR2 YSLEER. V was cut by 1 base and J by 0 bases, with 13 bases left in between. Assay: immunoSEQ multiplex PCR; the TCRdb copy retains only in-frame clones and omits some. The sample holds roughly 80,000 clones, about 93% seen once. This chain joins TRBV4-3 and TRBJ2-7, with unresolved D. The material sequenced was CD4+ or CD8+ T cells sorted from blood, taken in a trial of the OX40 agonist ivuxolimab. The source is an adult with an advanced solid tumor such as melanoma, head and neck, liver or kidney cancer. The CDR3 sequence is CASSQVWPPHSYEQYF. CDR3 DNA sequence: TGCGCCAGCAGCCAAGTGTGGCCGCCCCACTCCTACGAGCAGTACTTC.